Sequencing of this TCR beta chain was carried out in a study of T cell repertoires in cytomegalovirus infection. The overall study: The study used recently identified HLA-C-restricted and well-studied HLA-B-restricted CMV epitopes. It was the public TCR beta signatures that indicated both CMV infection and matching HLA type.

Germline-derived CDR1 and CDR2 are SGHVS and FQNEAQ. With 1 base removed from V and 0 bases from J, the gap between germline ends came to 11 bases. The CDR3 has 16 amino acids. Study-level findings and limits: Carriers of CMV plus the relevant HLA were identified by cumulative public TCR beta family frequency. Clonotype analysis showed dominance of the ex vivo response by HLA-C-restricted CMV-specific TCR beta clonotypes.

TCRdb ran MiXCR on the reads and lists one entry per CDR3 protein. The repertoire includes around 89,000 distinct CDR3 sequences, about 29% of them detected once, and roughly 70% sits in the top ten. This clonotype was detected a few times. What it binds is unknown. The rearrangement joins TRBV7-8 to TRBJ2-3; D is unclear. Source: CD8+ T cells from cultured PBMCs, taken from culture after CMV antigen stimulation. The clonotype was recovered from a human donor in good health (CMV status not recorded). Some clones in this sample may be carry-over from other donors' samples. CDR3 protein: CASSLGGRPSTDTQYF. The CDR3 coding sequence is TGTGCCAGCAGCTTAGGCGGACGCCCTAGCACAGATACGCAGTATTTT.